Shown below are 32 T cell receptor beta chains from a single sample sequenced in a study of radiation and T cells in renal cell carcinoma. The assay was immunoSEQ multiplex PCR, and TCRdb's table has in-frame clones only and misses some. This table has some 120,000 clones, roughly 80% appearing once. The time point is: baseline pretreatment blood. As for treatment: 15 Gy SBRT to primary tumor, nephrectomy 4 weeks later. The starting material was blood, obtained from a patient whose treatment included radiotherapy and nephrectomy. The receptors were gathered from a woman aged 55-70 years with renal cell carcinoma.

V is TRBV28 and J is TRBJ1-1; D unresolved. The CDR3 length is 12 residues. V was cut by 6 bases and J by 4 bases, with 9 bases left in between. The germline V gene has CDR1 MDHEN and CDR2 SYDVKM. The CDR3: CASSLPSTEAFF. The CDR3 coding sequence is TGTGCCAGCAGCCTACCTTCCACTGAAGCTTTCTTT.

The chain couples TRBV28 to TRBJ1-3; D gene uncertain. The CDR3 loop spans 15 amino acids. Germline CDR1 MDHEN, CDR2 SYDVKM. Trimming shortened V by 2 bases and J by 0 bases, and 8 bases separated the two germline ends. CDR3 loop: CASSLTGSSGNTIYF. CDR3 coding DNA: TGTGCCAGCAGTTTAACGGGCAGCTCTGGAAACACCATATATTTT.

The chain couples TRBV9 to TRBJ1-2; 7 nucleotides agree with TRBD1. Trimming cost V 4 bases and J 6 bases; bases outside gene matches: 6. The CDR3 totals 13 residues. The germline V gene has CDR1 SGDLS and CDR2 YYNGEE. The CDR3: CASSPSTGNGYTF. Written as DNA, the CDR3 is TGTGCCAGCAGCCCATCGACAGGGAATGGCTACACCTTC.

V and J are TRBV6-1 and TRBJ1-3; 7 bases map to TRBD1. CDR1 is MNHNS and CDR2 is SASEGT in the germline V gene. Germline trimming cut 3 bases from V and 4 bases from J; bases unmatched to any gene: 6. CDR3 length equals 15 residues. As DNA, the CDR3 is TGTGCCAGCAGTGAGAGTACAGGGGTCGGAAACACCATATATTTT. Protein: CASSESTGVGNTIYF.

This sequence joins TRBV6-1 and TRBJ2-7, with no clear D. CDR1 and CDR2 (germline): MNHNS, SASEGT. The CDR3 contains 13 residues. The V and J ends lost 3 bases and 0 bases respectively, with 6 bases between them. The CDR3, as DNA: TGTGCCAGCAGTGACTGGGACTCCTACGAGCAGTACTTC. Protein: CASSDWDSYEQYF.

The chain has TRBV28 and TRBJ2-7; D possibly corresponds to TRBD2 (6 bases). The V end was cut by 3 bases, the J end by 2 bases, with 14 bases between. CDR1 is MDHEN and CDR2 is SYDVKM in the germline V gene. This CDR3 has 15 residues. The CDR3 here is CASSFRGLQTYEQYF. The CDR3 DNA is TGTGCCAGCAGTTTTCGGGGACTGCAGACCTACGAGCAGTACTTC. Full variable domain (missing parts from reference TRBV28 and TRBJ2-7): DVKVTQSSRYLVKRTGEKVFLECVQDMDHENMFWYRQDPGLGLRLIYFSYDVKMKEKGDIPEGYSVSREKKERFSLILESASTNQTSMYLCASSFRGLQTYEQYFGPGTRLTVT.

DNA for the CDR3: TGCGCCAGCAGCTTGGGATCGGGGTCGAACTATGGCTACACCTTC. It encodes CASSLGSGSNYGYTF. This chain connects TRBV5-1 to TRBJ1-2; D is uncertain. The V gene's germline CDR1 is SGHRS and CDR2 YFSETQ. The CDR3 runs to 15 residues. V lost 0 bases to trimming and J lost 2 bases, with 11 bases between them.

The gene calls are TRBV19 and TRBJ1-2; perhaps TRBD1 as D (5 bases). This CDR3 is 14 amino acids long. Per the germline V gene, CDR1 is LNHDA and CDR2 is SQIVND (reference sequence). V lost 9 bases, J lost 0 bases, and 14 bases lay in between. CDR3 loop: CASYSGLANYGYTF. The DNA for the CDR3 is TGTGCCAGCTACTCGGGACTAGCTAACTATGGCTACACCTTC. The full variable domain, its missing parts supplied by reference TRBV19 and TRBJ1-2, is DGGITQSPKYLFRKEGQNVTLSCEQNLNHDAMYWYRQDPGQGLRLIYYSQIVNDFQKGDIAEGYSVSREKKESFPLTVTSAQKNPTAFYLCASYSGLANYGYTFGSGTRLTVV.

The rearrangement uses TRBV28 and TRBJ2-1; 8 bases match TRBD2. Germline loops: CDR1 MDHEN, CDR2 SYDVKM. The CDR3 is made up of 15 amino acids. V gave up 4 bases and J gave up 9 bases; unmatched junction bases: 11. The CDR3: CASSSPPRGGVEQFF. CDR3 bases: TGTGCCAGCAGTTCTCCGCCTCGGGGGGGCGTTGAGCAGTTCTTC.

V usage is TRBV5-6 and J usage is TRBJ2-4, with D tentatively TRBD1 or TRBD2 (5 bases each). The CDR3 totals 12 residues. Germline assignment: CDR1 SGHDT and CDR2 YYEEEE. V lost 3 bases and J 8 bases, leaving 9 bases between the germline ends. The CDR3 DNA sequence: TGTGCCAGCAGCTACGGGACGTACATTCAGTACTTC. It yields the protein CASSYGTYIQYF.

As to this clone: The identical CDR3 is also encoded by other nucleotide sequences in the sample. This sequence joins TRBV28 and TRBJ2-7; D may be TRBD1 (5 bases). Trimming cost V 3 bases and J 2 bases, with 8 bases left between them. From germline, CDR1 is MDHEN and CDR2 SYDVKM. The CDR3 runs to 13 residues. The CDR3 protein is CASSFGRAYEQYF. Written as DNA, the CDR3 is TGTGCCAGCAGTTTCGGCAGGGCCTACGAGCAGTACTTC.

This chain connects TRBV28 to TRBJ1-3; D is possibly TRBD1 (6 bases). Trimming removed 5 bases at V and 3 bases at J, with 14 bases between. The CDR3 consists of 15 residues. The germline V gene has CDR1 MDHEN and CDR2 SYDVKM. The CDR3 DNA is TGTGCCAGCAGTACGCCCCAGGGGAGTGGAAACACCATATATTTT. Its translation is CASSTPQGSGNTIYF.

The rearrangement uses TRBV6-6 and TRBJ2-7; possible D gene TRBD1, 7 bases. V gave up 5 bases and J gave up 2 bases, with 13 bases separating them. CDR3 length equals 14 residues. Germline V CDR1 and CDR2: MNHNY, SVGAGI (reference sequence). CDR3 DNA sequence: TGTGCCAGCAGTAGTGCGGGACAGACCTACGAGCAGTACTTC. It specifies CASSSAGQTYEQYF.

This chain uses TRBV6-5 with TRBJ2-5; no clear D. Looked up from germline, CDR1 is MNHEY and CDR2 is SVGAGI. Trimming took off 0 bases at V and 3 bases at J, with 8 bases between the two ends. This CDR3 region has 14 residues. CDR3 bases: TGTGCCAGCAGTTACTCGAACCGTAAAGAGACCCAGTACTTC. Translation: CASSYSNRKETQYF.

The chain has TRBV7-9 and TRBJ2-2; maybe TRBD2 (5 bases). V was cut by 7 bases and J by 5 bases, with 14 bases left in between. The CDR3 runs to 14 residues. Germline V gene sequence: CDR1 SEHNR, CDR2 FQNEAQ (reference sequence). The CDR3 loop reads CASTQAPGTGELFF. As DNA, the CDR3 is TGTGCCAGCACCCAGGCCCCGGGAACCGGGGAGCTGTTTTTT.

V is TRBV7-3 and J is TRBJ2-1; 8 bases are a match to TRBD2. From germline, CDR1 is SGHTA and CDR2 FQGTGA. This CDR3 spans 15 amino acids. V lost 2 bases, J lost 8 bases, and 8 bases stayed unmatched. CDR3 sequence (DNA): TGTGCCAGCAGCTTAGCTCTAGCGGGCGCCCATGAGCAGTTCTTC. It specifies CASSLALAGAHEQFF.

This rearrangement joins TRBV19 to TRBJ2-7, with 8 nucleotides matching TRBD1. The CDR3 extends over 13 amino acids. Germline V gives CDR1 LNHDA, CDR2 SQIVND (reference sequence). Trimming cost V 6 bases and J 5 bases; bases outside gene matches: 6. The CDR3, as DNA: TGTGCCAGTAGGAAGGACAGGGCCGACGAGCAGTACTTC. Its protein is CASRKDRADEQYF.

The chain recombines TRBV5-4 with TRBJ1-2; 9 nucleotides agree with TRBD1. The CDR3 has 14 residues. Losses at the gene ends were 2 bases for V and 6 bases for J; bases not matched to a gene: 5. In germline, CDR1 is SGHNT, CDR2 YYREEE (reference sequence). The CDR3 is CASSFGTGTDGYTF. CDR3 sequence (DNA): TGTGCCAGCAGCTTCGGGACAGGGACGGATGGCTACACCTTC.

DNA of the CDR3: TGTGCCAGCAGTCCCTCGGGACAGGGCGCTGGGGCCAACGTCCTGACTTTC. It translates to CASSPSGQGAGANVLTF. The chain recombines TRBV28 with TRBJ2-6; 9 nucleotides agree with TRBD1. This CDR3 is built from 17 residues. With V trimmed by 5 bases and J by 2 bases, 7 bases remained unmatched. Germline CDR1 is MDHEN and CDR2 is SYDVKM.

This chain links TRBV5-6 with TRBJ1-3, with TRBD1 as a possible D gene (6 bases). The V gene lost 3 bases and the J gene lost 3 bases, with 13 bases spanning the gap. CDR1 and CDR2 (germline): SGHDT, YYEEEE. The CDR3 consists of 15 residues. CDR3 protein: CASSSVGGLGNTIYF. CDR3 sequence (DNA): TGTGCCAGCAGCTCGGTAGGGGGGCTTGGAAACACCATATATTTT.

This clone has a single count. CDR3 in DNA: TGTGCCAGCAGCTTAGGGGGCGGGAGGGCCTACGAGCAGTACTTC. Amino acid sequence: CASSLGGGRAYEQYF. J is TRBJ2-7 and V is TRBV7-6, with 9 bases that match TRBD2. V lost 1 base and J lost 2; bases outside the gene matches: 3. The length of the CDR3 is 15 residues. Germline CDR1 reads SGHVS; CDR2 reads FNYEAQ.

The chain employs TRBV19 and TRBJ1-1; D is possibly TRBD1 (6 bases). The CDR3 has 14 amino acids. CDR1 LNHDA and CDR2 SQIVND come from the germline V gene (reference sequence). The V end lost 3 bases, the J end lost 4 bases, and 12 bases lay between the germline ends. CDR3 sequence reads: CASSMGAGATEAFF. CDR3 nucleotide sequence: TGTGCCAGTAGTATGGGGGCGGGAGCCACTGAAGCTTTCTTT.

This clone was observed once. The CDR3 DNA is TGTGCCAGCAGCCCTGCGACGATCAACTATGGCTACACCTTC. Protein sequence: CASSPATINYGYTF. The chain combines TRBV5-8 with TRBJ1-2; D remains ambiguous. Germline V gives CDR1 SGHTS, CDR2 YDEGEE. The CDR3 length is 14 residues. V lost 4 bases, J lost 2 bases, and 12 bases lay in between.

The genes are TRBV27 and TRBJ2-5; D might be TRBD1 (6 bases). The germline V gene has CDR1 MNHEY and CDR2 SMNVEV (reference sequence). Between the trimmed V and J ends, which lost 3 bases and 2 bases, there was a span of 13 bases. The CDR3 is made up of 15 amino acids. CDR3 sequence: CASSFLGGEQETQYF. DNA for the CDR3: TGTGCCAGCAGTTTCCTAGGGGGAGAACAAGAGACCCAGTACTTC.

This clone was recorded once. The chain joins TRBV11-3 to TRBJ2-1; 8 positions match TRBD2. The CDR3 has 15 residues. V lost 4 bases to trimming and J lost 6 bases; unmatched junction nucleotides: 8. Germline V gene lookup returns CDR1 SGHNT and CDR2 YENEEA. CDR3 sequence: CASSSPGLGINEQFF. CDR3 nucleotides: TGTGCCAGCAGCTCACCGGGACTAGGAATCAATGAGCAGTTCTTC.

J is TRBJ1-1 and V is TRBV20-1; the D is unclear. CDR1 DFQATT and CDR2 SNEGSKA come from the germline V gene (reference sequence). This CDR3 spans 11 amino acids. Trimming removed 3 bases from V and 9 bases from J, with 11 bases in between. The CDR3 sequence is CSASDPVKAFF. The CDR3 DNA reads as TGCAGTGCTAGCGACCCAGTGAAAGCTTTCTTT.

The J gene is TRBJ1-1, the V gene TRBV14; D might be TRBD1 (5 bases). This CDR3 comprises 14 residues. The germline CDR1 and CDR2 sequences are SGHDN and FVKESK. The V end lost 7 bases, the J end lost 1 base, and 13 bases lay between the germline ends. The CDR3 is CASTPGPQNTEAFF. As DNA, the CDR3 is TGTGCCAGCACACCGGGACCGCAGAACACTGAAGCTTTCTTT.

The rearrangement uses TRBV4-3 and TRBJ2-1; unclear D gene. V gave up 3 bases and J gave up 8 bases, with 11 bases separating them. Germline V gene lookup returns CDR1 LGHNA and CDR2 YSLEER. The CDR3 runs 13 residues. CDR3 nucleotides: TGCGCCAGCAGCCATCGATTTGGGGATGAGCAGTTCTTC. Translation gives CASSHRFGDEQFF.

This clone was seen only once. The gene calls are TRBV28 and TRBJ1-1, with D perhaps matching TRBD1 (6 bases). The CDR3 consists of 13 residues. V dropped 3 bases and J dropped 1 base, with 6 bases sitting between them. Per germline, CDR1 MDHEN and CDR2 SYDVKM. CDR3 DNA sequence: TGTGCCAGCAGTTTGACAGGGAACACTGAAGCTTTCTTT. Protein: CASSLTGNTEAFF.

This chain connects TRBV28 to TRBJ1-3; possibly TRBD1 for D (5 bases). The CDR3 has 18 amino acids. Trimming removed 6 bases from V and 0 bases from J, with 21 bases in between. The V gene's germline CDR1 is MDHEN and CDR2 SYDVKM. The CDR3 coding sequence is TGTGCCAGCAGCTACCCGGGGCTAACAGGCCCCTCTGGAAACACCATATATTTT. This codes for CASSYPGLTGPSGNTIYF.

This clone came up once. J is TRBJ1-5 and V is TRBV6-6; 9 nucleotides match TRBD1. V lost 5 bases and J lost 11; bases outside the gene matches: 10. Germline assignment: CDR1 MNHNY and CDR2 SVGAGI (reference sequence). The CDR3 spans 14 residues. CDR3 in DNA: TGTGCCAGCAGTCCGGGACAGGGACGGTTGTCCCAGCATTTT. Translated, it gives CASSPGQGRLSQHF.

The chain links TRBV6-5 to TRBJ1-4; TRBD1 matches at 7 bases. This CDR3 has 12 amino acids. J was trimmed by 8 bases and V by 7 bases; bases with no gene match: 4. Per germline, CDR1 MNHEY and CDR2 SVGAGI. The CDR3: CASKTGEEKLFF. For the CDR3, the DNA is TGTGCCAGCAAAACAGGGGAGGAAAAACTGTTTTTT.